This T cell receptor (gamma chain) appears in the sequencing data of a study of Vδ1+ human thymocytes. Study outcomes and limitations: Bulk data may be misread because of unexpected Vdelta2 sequences. Thymic TRG and TRD repertoires appeared highly polyclonal, with Gaussian CDR3 length distributions. TRD repertoires were essentially private, unlike widely shared TRG clonotypes.

Points on this clone: The antigen is unknown. Other DNA sequences in this specimen translate into the identical CDR3.

RNA was extracted from the cells and then reverse transcribed. The CDR3 regions were amplified by multiplex PCR from V-gene primers to a constant-region primer. TCRdb re-called the multiplex PCR reads using CATT. Of 36,000 or so gamma-chain clones in the sample, 20% to 25% were seen once. Germline CDR1 EGSNGY, CDR2 YDSYNSKV. V lost 1 base, J lost 4 bases, and 7 bases stayed unmatched. The CDR3 has 14 amino acids. V gene TRGV2 combines with J gene TRGJ1 or TRGJ2. The receptor was isolated from a girl under three years old who had congenital heart surgery. Sequenced: Vdelta1+ gamma-delta thymocytes from the thymus. The subset: FACS-sorted CD3+ TCRalphabeta- TCRVdelta1+ TCRVdelta2- thymocytes. The CDR3 nucleotides are TGTGCCACCTGGGACGGCCGGGGGTATTATAAGAAACTCTTT. It yields the protein CATWDGRGYYKKLF.